Each of the 26 T cell receptor beta chains below was sequenced from the same sample in a study of Ad26.COV2.S vaccination and SARS-CoV-2 variants. Sequencing was performed with immunoSEQ multiplex PCR; in TCRdb, only in-frame clones are kept and a portion is missing. This table has hundreds of thousands of clones, 80% to 90% appearing once. Indicated treatment: about 20 received Ad26.COV2.S at low or high dose, single or two shots; about 5 received placebo; per-sample allocation not given. The samples date from day 63 after the first vaccine or placebo injection. The material was peripheral blood, obtained in a trial of Ad26.COV2.S vaccine versus placebo. The receptors shown here come from a person between 18 and 59 years old who received the Ad26.COV2.S COVID-19 vaccine or a placebo.

The chain recombines TRBV19 with TRBJ1-1, with D hard to call. With 3 bases removed from V and 5 bases from J, the gap between germline ends came to 10 bases. Germline V CDR1 and CDR2: LNHDA, SQIVND (reference sequence). The CDR3 is 13 residues long. This CDR3 reads CASSIRQGTEAFF. The CDR3 bases are TGTGCCAGTAGTATCCGGCAAGGAACTGAAGCTTTCTTT.

The J gene is TRBJ2-5, the V gene TRBV6-2 or TRBV6-3; 8 bases are shared with TRBD2. With 2 bases clipped from V and 3 bases from J, the junction kept 14 bases outside the gene matches. The germline gives CDR1 MNHEY, CDR2 SVGEGT. The CDR3 consists of 18 residues. Written as DNA, the CDR3 is TGTGCCAGCAGTTACCGGACTAGCTCTAACTCCGGGAAAGAGACCCAGTACTTC. Protein product: CASSYRTSSNSGKETQYF.

The table lists this clone with a count of one. V gene TRBV19 combines with J gene TRBJ1-2; D gene ambiguous. V was trimmed by 8 bases and J by 4 bases, leaving 23 bases between them. The CDR3 is made up of 16 amino acids. The germline CDR1 and CDR2 sequences are LNHDA and SQIVND (reference sequence). CDR3: CASSRFEAGRTYGYTF. Here the CDR3 DNA reads TGTGCCAGTTCCCGATTTGAGGCCGGGAGGACCTATGGCTACACCTTC. Full variable domain (remainder filled in from reference TRBV19 and TRBJ1-2): DGGITQSPKYLFRKEGQNVTLSCEQNLNHDAMYWYRQDPGQGLRLIYYSQIVNDFQKGDIAEGYSVSREKKESFPLTVTSAQKNPTAFYLCASSRFEAGRTYGYTFGSGTRLTVV.

The CDR3: CSRGGPYEQYF. As DNA, the CDR3 is TGCAGTAGGGGGGGACCGTACGAGCAGTACTTC. The rearrangement joins TRBV20-1 to TRBJ2-7, with D possibly matching TRBD2 (7 bases). CDR3 size: 11 residues. Germline CDR1 and CDR2: DFQATT and SNEGSKA (reference sequence). V lost 8 bases to trimming and J lost 4 bases, with 12 bases between them.

The rearrangement uses TRBV5-1 and TRBJ2-5; possibly TRBD1 or TRBD2 for D (5 bases each). This CDR3 contains 15 residues. Per germline, CDR1 SGHRS and CDR2 YFSETQ. Trimming left V 2 bases short and J 3 bases short, with 14 bases between. The CDR3 loop is CASSFLSGTEETQYF. As DNA, the CDR3 is TGCGCCAGCAGCTTCCTCTCCGGGACCGAAGAGACCCAGTACTTC. Together with reference TRBV5-1 and TRBJ2-5, the CDR3 gives the full variable domain: KAGVTQTPRYLIKTRGQQVTLSCSPISGHRSVSWYQQTPGQGLQFLFEYFSETQRNKGNFPGRFSGRQFSNSRSEMNVSTLELGDSALYLCASSFLSGTEETQYFGPGTRLLVL.

The V call is TRBV21-1, the J call TRBJ1-1; the table's D gene call, TRBD1, was not cross checked with the DNA. TRBV21-1 is assigned pseudogene status. CDR3 length: 14 residues. This chain's CDR3 is CASSKIGVNTEAFF. For the CDR3, the DNA is TGTGCCAGCAGCAAGATAGGGGTGAACACTGAAGCTTTCTTT.

This chain joins TRBV5-1 and TRBJ1-1; a weak D match, TRBD1 (5 bases). Germline V lookup: CDR1 SGHRS, CDR2 YFSETQ. The ends were cut back, 4 bases at V and 4 bases at J, with 17 bases in the middle. The CDR3 runs 15 residues. Written as DNA, the CDR3 is TGCGCCAGCAGCCCCAAGAACGGGGGGAGCACTGAAGCTTTCTTT. Protein product: CASSPKNGGSTEAFF.

This clone was observed a few times. The chain combines TRBV5-6 with TRBJ1-4; unclear D gene. Germline V gives CDR1 SGHDT, CDR2 YYEEEE. Trimming left V 1 base short and J 3 bases short, with 7 bases between. The CDR3 length is 14 residues. DNA for the CDR3: TGTGCCAGCAGCTTGTCTGGGGCTAATGAAAAACTGTTTTTT. Amino acids: CASSLSGANEKLFF.

This clone has a single count. This rearrangement joins TRBV21-1 to TRBJ1-3. TRBV21-1 is marked as a pseudogene. This CDR3 comprises 18 residues. CDR3 in DNA: TGTGCCAGCAGCAAAGTAGGTTGGGAGCGGAGCTCTGGAAACACCATATATTTT. Residues: CASSKVGWERSSGNTIYF.

The chain combines TRBV7-3 with TRBJ2-3; 12 nucleotides line up with TRBD2. Trimming cost V 5 bases and J 0 bases; bases outside gene matches: 15. CDR1 SGHTA and CDR2 FQGTGA come from the germline V gene. This CDR3 is built from 20 residues. CDR3: CASSPRLAGATYDSTDTQYF. The CDR3 bases are TGTGCCAGCAGCCCCCGACTAGCGGGAGCGACTTACGATAGCACAGATACGCAGTATTTT.

The chain uses TRBV9 and TRBJ2-7; 7 bases are a match to TRBD1. V lost 0 bases to trimming and J lost 11 bases; unmatched junction nucleotides: 8. Per the germline V gene, CDR1 is SGDLS and CDR2 is YYNGEE. CDR3 length: 13 residues. CDR3: CASSVARDSTEYF. The CDR3 DNA follows: TGTGCCAGCAGCGTAGCTCGGGACAGCACGGAGTACTTC.

V usage is TRBV15 and J usage is TRBJ2-1; no clear D gene. This CDR3 has 15 residues. The germline gives CDR1 LNHNV, CDR2 YYDKDF (reference sequence). V was shortened by 1 base and J by 5 bases, with 12 bases between the two germline ends. CDR3 in amino acids: CATSRAPLGNNEQFF. In DNA, the CDR3 is TGTGCCACCAGCAGAGCCCCTCTGGGGAACAATGAGCAGTTCTTC. The whole variable domain, filled in from reference TRBV15 and TRBJ2-1, reads DAMVIQNPRYQVTQFGKPVTLSCSQTLNHNVMYWYQQKSSQAPKLLFHYYDKDFNNEADTPDNFQSRRPNTSFCFLDIRSPGLGDTAMYLCATSRAPLGNNEQFFGPGTRLTVL.

The chain carries TRBV7-3 and TRBJ2-3, with 9 bases matching TRBD2. This CDR3 contains 15 residues. J was trimmed by 2 bases and V by 3 bases; bases with no gene match: 3. Per germline, CDR1 SGHTA and CDR2 FQGTGA. CDR3 loop: CASSFAGGNTDTQYF. The CDR3 DNA sequence: TGTGCCAGCAGCTTCGCGGGGGGGAACACAGATACGCAGTATTTT. Using reference TRBV7-3 and TRBJ2-3 for the parts outside the CDR3, the full variable domain is GAGVSQTPSNKVTEKGKYVELRCDPISGHTALYWYRQSLGQGPEFLIYFQGTGAADDSGLPNDRFFAVRPEGSVSTLKIQRTERGDSAVYLCASSFAGGNTDTQYFGPGTRLTVL.

The chain employs TRBV10-3 and TRBJ2-1; possible D gene TRBD1, 5 bases. The length of the CDR3 is 13 residues. Trimming pared 7 bases from V and 1 base from J, leaving 8 bases between. Germline V gene data show CDR1 as ENHRY and CDR2 as SYGVKD. The CDR3: CAIKQGSYNEQFF. CDR3 coding DNA: TGTGCCATCAAGCAGGGATCCTACAATGAGCAGTTCTTC.

The chain links TRBV11-3 to TRBJ2-5; 7 bases align to TRBD1. Germline V gene lookup returns CDR1 SGHNT and CDR2 YENEEA. After removal of 5 bases from V and 4 bases from J, the junction contained 10 bases not matched to a gene. The CDR3 length is 15 residues. CDR3 sequence reads: CASSPPTGLGETQYF. CDR3 DNA: TGTGCCAGCAGCCCCCCGACAGGGCTTGGAGAGACCCAGTACTTC.

The chain links TRBV7-2 to TRBJ2-3; D may correspond to TRBD1 or TRBD2 (5 bases each). Trimming stripped 3 bases from V and 2 bases from J, with 9 bases between. Germline V gene data show CDR1 as SGHTA and CDR2 as FQGNSA. The CDR3 loop spans 14 amino acids. The CDR3 loop is CASSLGVLTDTQYF. The CDR3 DNA sequence: TGTGCCAGCAGCTTGGGGGTCCTCACAGATACGCAGTATTTT.

This sequence joins TRBV10-3 and TRBJ1-5; a weak D match, TRBD1 (5 bases). Germline V lookup: CDR1 ENHRY, CDR2 SYGVKD. V gave up 7 bases and J gave up 3 bases, with 10 bases separating them. The CDR3 extends over 13 amino acids. The CDR3 bases are TGTGCCATCACGACAGACATCAATCAGCCCCAGCATTTT. It specifies CAITTDINQPQHF.

This chain links TRBV5-1 with TRBJ2-5; TRBD2 matches at 9 bases. Germline V gives CDR1 SGHRS, CDR2 YFSETQ. V lost 1 base, J lost 5 bases, and 6 bases stayed unmatched. The CDR3 sequence is 15 residues long. The CDR3 sequence is CASSLLAGVMETQYF. The CDR3 DNA reads TGCGCCAGCAGCTTGTTAGCGGGGGTTATGGAGACCCAGTACTTC. The variable domain in full, with the rest retrieved from reference TRBV5-1 and TRBJ2-5, is KAGVTQTPRYLIKTRGQQVTLSCSPISGHRSVSWYQQTPGQGLQFLFEYFSETQRNKGNFPGRFSGRQFSNSRSEMNVSTLELGDSALYLCASSLLAGVMETQYFGPGTRLLVL.

This chain links TRBV27 with TRBJ2-3, with TRBD2 matching 9 bases. CDR1 MNHEY and CDR2 SMNVEV come from the germline V gene (reference sequence). The CDR3 is made up of 15 amino acids. V trimming: 2 bases; J trimming: 5 bases; junction bases outside the gene matches: 5. CDR3 DNA: TGTGCCAGCAGTTTAGCGGGAGGGTCGGGAGATACGCAGTATTTT. Amino acid sequence: CASSLAGGSGDTQYF.

The chain employs TRBV6-6 and TRBJ1-2, with 9 bases aligning to TRBD1. The CDR3 has 16 amino acids. Germline CDR1 is MNHNY and CDR2 is SVGAGI (reference sequence). Losses at the gene ends were 4 bases for V and 2 bases for J; bases not matched to a gene: 8. The CDR3 nucleotides are TGTGCCAGCAGTTGGTTGACAGGGGGTAGAAACTATGGCTACACCTTC. Protein product: CASSWLTGGRNYGYTF.

This sequence joins TRBV9 and TRBJ2-7, with a possible D match to TRBD1 (5 bases). The CDR3 length is 15 residues. CDR1 and CDR2 (germline): SGDLS, YYNGEE. With 3 bases removed from V and 2 bases from J, the gap between germline ends came to 15 bases. CDR3 residues: CASSASAGITYEQYF. The CDR3 DNA reads TGTGCCAGCAGCGCCTCGGCAGGGATAACCTACGAGCAGTACTTC. The whole variable domain, filled in from reference TRBV9 and TRBJ2-7, reads DSGVTQTPKHLITATGQRVTLRCSPRSGDLSVYWYQQSLDQGLQFLIQYYNGEERAKGNILERFSAQQFPDLHSELNLSSLELGDSALYFCASSASAGITYEQYFGPGTRLTVT.

The gene calls are TRBV4-2 and TRBJ1-3; D uncertain. The V end lost 4 bases, the J end lost 1 base, and 11 bases lay between the germline ends. This CDR3 region has 15 residues. Germline lookup yields CDR1 LGHNA and CDR2 YNFKEQ. CDR3 coding DNA: TGTGCCAGCAGCCGCGACGGGCAATCTGGAAACACCATATATTTT. Its translation: CASSRDGQSGNTIYF.

The V and J genes are TRBV7-8 and TRBJ2-5; D may be TRBD1 (6 bases). Germline V lookup: CDR1 SGHVS, CDR2 FQNEAQ. The CDR3 is 15 residues long. Trimming left V 3 bases short and J 0 bases short, with 11 bases between. The CDR3 coding sequence is TGTGCCAGCAGCTTTCGACAGGCCAACCAAGAGACCCAGTACTTC. It yields the protein CASSFRQANQETQYF.

The chain has TRBV2 and TRBJ1-5, with a tentative D call TRBD1 (5 bases). Germline V CDR1 and CDR2: SNHLY, FYNNEI. The CDR3 totals 13 residues. Trimming took off 5 bases at V and 5 bases at J, with 10 bases between the two ends. The CDR3 reads CASSWDGDQPQHF. CDR3 in DNA: TGTGCCAGCAGTTGGGACGGTGATCAGCCCCAGCATTTT.

This clone occurred once. The chain has TRBV5-1 and TRBJ1-6; D gene unclear. Deletions cut 4 bases from V and 10 bases from J, with 15 bases between. The CDR3 runs to 14 residues. Germline V gene data show CDR1 as SGHRS and CDR2 as YFSETQ. The CDR3 nucleotides read TGCGCCAGCAGCCCACAGCGTCCCTACTCACCCCTCCACTTT. This sequence encodes CASSPQRPYSPLHF.

The chain recombines TRBV29-1 with TRBJ2-7; D perhaps matches TRBD1 (7 bases). The germline V gene encodes CDR1 SQVTM and CDR2 ANQGSEA. This CDR3 is 14 amino acids long. V lost 0 bases, J lost 0 bases, and 9 bases lay in between. The CDR3 nucleotides are TGCAGCGTTGAAGACAGGGGGGCCTCCTACGAGCAGTACTTC. It translates to CSVEDRGASYEQYF.